The T cell receptor beta chain under discussion was sequenced for a study of PD-L1 blockade in urothelial cancer. Study-level background: Male sex and bladder-origin urothelial cancer were recorded for about 85% of the roughly 29 patients.

Germline V gene sequence: CDR1 SGHRS, CDR2 YFSETQ. V gave up 10 bases and J gave up 2 bases; unmatched junction bases: 6. This CDR3 is built from 13 residues. Using immunoSEQ multiplex PCR, the repertoire was profiled, and TCRdb retains in-frame clones only, with some absent. The table shows roughly 20,000 clones, with roughly 88% occurring only once. Sequenced here: PBMCs, sampled around atezolizumab (anti-PD-L1) treatment. This clonotype was sampled from a man aged 50 to 59 with urothelial cancer. The genes are TRBV5-1 and TRBJ2-3; TRBD1 aligns across 8 bases. For the CDR3, the DNA is TGCGCCGGAAGACAGGGGACCACAGATACGCAGTATTTT. Residues: CAGRQGTTDTQYF.